One sample yielded the 11 T cell receptor beta chains listed below, sequenced in a study of blood T cell repertoires in COVID-19. Data came from immunoSEQ multiplex PCR; TCRdb stores just in-frame clones and leaves some out. Among over 150,000 clones, approximately 84% were seen once, and the ten largest hold approximately 3%. Sequencing was performed on PBMCs or T cells enriched from blood (not recorded which). These receptors originate from a woman in her twenties or thirties who had recovered from COVID-19.

This rearrangement joins TRBV28 to TRBJ2-7; 10 bases are a match to TRBD1. Germline CDR1 and CDR2: MDHEN and SYDVKM. The CDR3 is 13 residues long. V lost 6 bases and J lost 4; bases outside the gene matches: 3. Here the CDR3 DNA reads TGTGCCAGCAGGGGACAGGGGTTTTACGAGCAGTACGTC. It codes for CASRGQGFYEQYV.

The chain links TRBV2 to TRBJ2-7, with 7 bases lining up with TRBD1. Trimming at V came to 7 bases and at J to 4 bases, leaving 4 bases not matched to a gene. Germline V gene sequence: CDR1 SNHLY, CDR2 FYNNEI. This CDR3 is built from 12 residues. This chain's CDR3 is CASTRQGYEQYF. The DNA of the CDR3 is TGTGCCAGCACCAGACAGGGTTACGAGCAGTACTTC.

This clone was found a few times. This chain uses TRBV28 with TRBJ1-4, with TRBD1 identical over 8 bases. CDR1 and CDR2 from the germline V gene are MDHEN and SYDVKM. There are 15 residues in the CDR3. J lost 8 bases, V lost 3 bases, and 8 bases had no gene match. CDR3: CASSFIRGQEEKLFF. The CDR3 nucleotides read TGTGCCAGCAGTTTCATCAGGGGGCAGGAAGAAAAACTGTTTTTT.

The V and J genes are TRBV3-1 (or the pseudogene TRBV3-2) and TRBJ1-1; D unclear. The length of the CDR3 is 15 residues. Germline V lookup: CDR1 LGHDT, CDR2 YNNKEL (reference sequence). The ends were cut back, 1 base at V and 4 bases at J, with 13 bases in the middle. The chain's CDR3 is CASSQAGEGGTEAFF. For the CDR3, the DNA is TGTGCCAGCAGCCAAGCGGGAGAGGGAGGCACTGAAGCTTTCTTT.

J is TRBJ1-5 and V is TRBV6-4; D remains unclear. Germline V lookup: CDR1 MRHNA, CDR2 SNTAGT. This CDR3 is 13 amino acids long. V was shortened by 4 bases and J by 7 bases, with 11 bases between the two germline ends. In DNA, the CDR3 is TGTGCCAGCAGTGCGGATTCGGGACAGCCCCAGCATTTT. Protein product: CASSADSGQPQHF.

This chain links TRBV27 with TRBJ1-1; 8 bases agree with TRBD1. The CDR3 loop spans 15 amino acids. V lost 0 bases to trimming and J lost 3 bases; unmatched junction nucleotides: 3. Looked up from germline, CDR1 is MNHEY and CDR2 is SMNVEV (reference sequence). Written as DNA, the CDR3 is TGTGCCAGCAGTTTATCGGACAGGGCGGACACTGAAGCTTTCTTT. Its protein is CASSLSDRADTEAFF.

This clone was seen only a few times. CDR3 in amino acids: CASSYVRSTDTQYF. The CDR3 region has the DNA TGTGCCAGCAGTTATGTCAGAAGCACAGATACGCAGTATTTT. The V gene is TRBV6-5, the J gene TRBJ2-3; D is unresolved. The germline gives CDR1 MNHEY, CDR2 SVGAGI. Trimming stripped 3 bases from V and 0 bases from J, with 7 bases between. This CDR3 has 14 amino acids.

This chain connects TRBV28 to TRBJ1-2; 8 bases are shared with TRBD1. The CDR3 spans 16 residues. Looked up from germline, CDR1 is MDHEN and CDR2 is SYDVKM. V was clipped by 2 bases and J by 4 bases; unmatched bases: 9. Written as DNA, the CDR3 is TGTGCCAGCAGTTTACCTCGGCAGGGGGCTGTCTATGGCTACACCTTC. The encoded protein is CASSLPRQGAVYGYTF.

The CDR3 region is CASSYRGRNTEAFF. In nucleotides, the CDR3 is TGTGCCAGCAGCTACAGGGGCCGGAACACTGAAGCTTTCTTT. This chain joins TRBV28 and TRBJ1-1; TRBD1 matches 7 bases. The CDR3 spans 14 residues. V was pared by 6 bases and J by 1 base, with 5 bases of the junction left unmatched. The germline gives CDR1 MDHEN, CDR2 SYDVKM.

The chain links TRBV3-1 (or the pseudogene TRBV3-2) to TRBJ2-1; TRBD2 might be the D (6 bases). CDR3 size: 14 residues. Looked up from germline, CDR1 is LGHDT and CDR2 is YNNKEL (reference sequence). V was pared by 2 bases and J by 7 bases, with 12 bases between. The CDR3 nucleotides read TGTGCCAGCAGCCAAATGCGGGGAACAAATGAGCAGTTCTTC. It codes for CASSQMRGTNEQFF.

The genes are TRBV2 and TRBJ2-2, with 10 bases identical to TRBD1. CDR1 and CDR2 (germline): SNHLY, FYNNEI. Unmatched junction bases numbered 7, after V lost 3 bases and J lost 6 bases. The length of the CDR3 is 16 residues. CDR3 protein: CASSEVGTGDAGELFF. In DNA, the CDR3 is TGTGCCAGCAGTGAGGTGGGGACAGGGGATGCCGGGGAGCTGTTTTTT.